This TCR beta chain was observed in a study of blood T cell repertoires in COVID-19. Using immunoSEQ multiplex PCR, the repertoire was profiled, and TCRdb retains in-frame clones only, with some absent. Counted here are roughly 150,000 clones, 80% to 90% occurring once; the ten biggest clones make up roughly 1.9%. Between the trimmed V and J ends, which lost 2 bases and 2 bases, there was a span of 11 bases. Looked up from germline, CDR1 is ENHRY and CDR2 is SYGVKD. The CDR3 spans 15 residues. The chain recombines TRBV10-3 with TRBJ2-3; D is perhaps TRBD1 (6 bases). The sequencing sample was made of peripheral blood. The TCR was taken from a woman older than 75 with acute or convalescent COVID-19. As DNA, the CDR3 is TGTGCCATCAGTGAGCGGGACACCAACACAGATACGCAGTATTTT. Protein sequence: CAISERDTNTDTQYF.